This T cell receptor (beta chain) was sequenced for a study of beta chain features in type 1 diabetes. Study information: What patients shared with healthy donors was a similar profile of age, gender and cell yields. All samples combined gave about 100 million sorted cells for examination. Study observations and caveats: Sequencing used cDNA, and cells with high TCR expression could therefore be over-represented.

Expressed TCRB transcripts were sequenced, since all the RNA that had been isolated was reverse transcribed. Only in-frame clones appear in the TCRdb table, and some are missing; sequencing was by immunoSEQ multiplex PCR. This table has around 40,000 clones, roughly half appearing once. This CDR3 contains 13 residues. The junction had 7 bases not matched to a gene; V was cut back by 8 bases and J by 4 bases. Germline V lookup: CDR1 KGHSH, CDR2 LQKENI. This clone was recorded only once. What it recognizes is unknown. The sample consisted of Tregs from blood. The V call is TRBV18, the J call TRBJ1-2, with 7 bases fitting TRBD1. The TCR originated in a woman under 30 in good health. The CDR3 nucleotides are TGTGCCAGCCTCCGAGGGGGCGGCTATGGCTACACCTTC. This encodes CASLRGGGYGYTF.